Listed here are 11 T cell receptor beta chains from one sample, sequenced in a study of cytomegalovirus exposure and HLA in healthy donors. Both 60 Vbeta primers and 13 Jbeta primers went into the PCR. Produced via immunoSEQ multiplex PCR; TCRdb's table is partial and in-frame only. The sample carries around 200,000 clones, roughly 80% recorded once. The specimen was PBMCs. These receptors all stem from a woman in her thirties or forties in good health and CMV-seronegative.

V gene TRBV7-8 combines with J gene TRBJ2-7; 10 nucleotides agree with TRBD2. This CDR3 contains 13 residues. Germline CDR1 and CDR2: SGHVS and FQNEAQ. Trimming cost V 6 bases and J 7 bases; bases outside gene matches: 6. CDR3: CASRTSGTGEQYF. CDR3 sequence (DNA): TGTGCCAGCAGAACTAGCGGGACGGGGGAGCAGTACTTC. Together with reference TRBV7-8 and TRBJ2-7, the CDR3 gives the full variable domain: GAGVSQSPRYKVAKRGQDVALRCDPISGHVSLFWYQQALGQGPEFLTYFQNEAQLDKSGLPSDRFFAERPEGSVSTLKIQRTQQEDSAVYLCASRTSGTGEQYFGPGTRLTVT.

The V and J genes are TRBV7-2 and TRBJ2-3, with a weak D call TRBD2 (6 bases). This CDR3 has 15 residues. Germline CDR1 reads SGHTA; CDR2 reads FQGNSA. Trimming took 5 bases from V and 2 from J, leaving 14 bases between them. CDR3 sequence reads: CASSPLASTTDTQYF. The CDR3 DNA is TGTGCCAGCAGCCCTCTAGCGTCTACCACAGATACGCAGTATTTT.

This chain joins TRBV6-1 and TRBJ1-2; no definite D call. CDR3 length equals 13 residues. V lost 3 bases to trimming and J lost 5 bases, with 10 bases between them. CDR1 is MNHNS, CDR2 SASEGT, per germline. This chain's CDR3 is CASSDLAEYGYTF. The CDR3 nucleotides read TGTGCCAGCAGTGATTTAGCGGAGTATGGCTACACCTTC.

This clone was observed a handful of times. The V call is TRBV7-3, the J call TRBJ2-1; 7 nucleotides match TRBD2. Looked up from germline, CDR1 is SGHTA and CDR2 is FQGTGA. Trimming took 4 bases from V and 7 from J; bases not matched to a gene: 13. The CDR3 loop spans 16 amino acids. CDR3 protein: CASSSDLASGGNEQFF. DNA of the CDR3: TGTGCCAGCAGCTCGGACCTAGCCTCCGGGGGGAATGAGCAGTTCTTC. The variable domain in full, completed from reference TRBV7-3 and TRBJ2-1, reads GAGVSQTPSNKVTEKGKYVELRCDPISGHTALYWYRQSLGQGPEFLIYFQGTGAADDSGLPNDRFFAVRPEGSVSTLKIQRTERGDSAVYLCASSSDLASGGNEQFFGPGTRLTVL.

The V and J genes are TRBV19 and TRBJ2-1, with TRBD2 identical over 7 bases. The CDR3 is made up of 16 amino acids. Germline values: CDR1 LNHDA, CDR2 SQIVND (reference sequence). The trim removed 2 bases at V and 2 bases at J, leaving 6 bases unmatched. CDR3 loop: CASSISPSGTYNEQFF. CDR3 nucleotides: TGTGCCAGTAGTATAAGCCCTAGCGGCACCTACAATGAGCAGTTCTTC.

The chain links TRBV27 to TRBJ1-1; 10 nucleotides agree with TRBD1. Germline V gene sequence: CDR1 MNHEY, CDR2 SMNVEV (reference sequence). This CDR3 contains 14 residues. The ends lost 4 bases at V and 1 base at J; junction bases unmatched: 0. This CDR3 is CASSWTGGNTEAFF. The CDR3, as DNA: TGTGCCAGCAGTTGGACAGGGGGGAACACTGAAGCTTTCTTT.

This rearrangement joins TRBV30 to TRBJ2-2; D gene ambiguous. This CDR3 is built from 14 residues. The ends were cut back, 0 bases at V and 6 bases at J, with 11 bases in the middle. Germline values: CDR1 GTSNPN, CDR2 SVGIG (reference sequence). CDR3: CAWSVQHPPGELFF. CDR3 nucleotides: TGTGCCTGGAGTGTACAACACCCACCCGGGGAGCTGTTTTTT.

The rearrangement uses TRBV7-9 and TRBJ1-1; the D gene is possibly TRBD1 (5 bases). The CDR3 contains 15 residues. The V end was cut by 5 bases, the J end by 3 bases, with 16 bases between. Germline-derived CDR1 and CDR2 are SEHNR and FQNEAQ (reference sequence). The CDR3 DNA sequence: TGTGCCAGCAGCGACGGTTTATTAGGGGACACTGAAGCTTTCTTT. It encodes CASSDGLLGDTEAFF.

The chain recombines TRBV10-3 with TRBJ1-1; D is possibly TRBD1 (5 bases). The V gene's germline CDR1 is ENHRY and CDR2 SYGVKD. V was trimmed by 6 bases and J by 7 bases, leaving 21 bases between them. This CDR3 has 15 amino acids. This CDR3 reads CAIREDGHKGVEAFF. The CDR3 DNA is TGTGCCATCAGGGAGGACGGACACAAAGGTGTTGAAGCTTTCTTT.

V usage is TRBV5-6 and J usage is TRBJ2-7; 11 positions match TRBD2. This CDR3 spans 15 amino acids. The J segment lost 3 bases and the V segment lost 0 bases, leaving 2 bases of the junction unmatched. The germline CDR1 and CDR2 sequences are SGHDT and YYEEEE. CDR3: CASSLVTSGNYEQYF. CDR3 nucleotide sequence: TGTGCCAGCAGCTTGGTGACTAGCGGGAACTACGAGCAGTACTTC.

The V call is TRBV7-2, the J call TRBJ1-1; the D gene is possibly TRBD1 (5 bases). Trimming took off 6 bases at V and 7 bases at J, with 18 bases between the two ends. Germline V gene data show CDR1 as SGHTA and CDR2 as FQGNSA. This CDR3 has 14 amino acids. CDR3 loop: CASRSRQRTNEAFF. CDR3 in DNA: TGTGCCAGCAGATCGAGACAGCGAACAAATGAAGCTTTCTTT.